The clone carrying this T cell receptor (beta chain) was counted ten times or more. The record originates from a study of T-cell reconstitution after alpha-beta-depleted transplantation in children. Unique molecular identifiers featured in how the TCRbeta library was prepared. Each CDR3 protein gets one entry after TCRdb re-called the PCR reads with MiXCR. The data contain about 92,000 distinct CDR3 sequences, 12% of them singletons. Material: PBMCs from the stem cell graft donor, obtained from the stem cell graft. The TCR originated in a human donor who donated a stem cell graft to a child with inherited bone marrow failure.

CDR3 region: CASSLPPVDGNTIYF. CDR3 DNA: TGTGCCAGCAGTTTACCTCCGGTTGATGGAAACACCATATATTTT. The chain employs TRBV12-3 or TRBV12-4 and TRBJ1-3; D call uncertain. The CDR3 totals 15 residues. Trimming stripped 2 bases from V and 3 bases from J, with 11 bases between.